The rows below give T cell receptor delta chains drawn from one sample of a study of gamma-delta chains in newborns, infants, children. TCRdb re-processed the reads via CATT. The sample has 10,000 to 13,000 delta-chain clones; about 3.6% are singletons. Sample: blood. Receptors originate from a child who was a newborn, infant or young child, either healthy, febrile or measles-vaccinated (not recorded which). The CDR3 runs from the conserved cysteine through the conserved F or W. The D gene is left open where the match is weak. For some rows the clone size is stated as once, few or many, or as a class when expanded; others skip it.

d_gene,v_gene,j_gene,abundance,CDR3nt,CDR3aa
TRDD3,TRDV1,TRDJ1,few,TGTGCTCTTGGCGCCTTCCTTGGGATCCGGGGGATACGCCCTGGGAGCGTTAAACTCATCTTT,CALGAFLGIRGIRPGSVKLIF
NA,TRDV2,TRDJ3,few,TGTGCCTGTGACACCGTAAGGGAGCGCTCCTGGGACACCCGACAGATGTTTTTC,CACDTVRERSWDTRQMFF
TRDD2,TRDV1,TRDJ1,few,TGTGCTCTTGGGGGGGGCTCCTTCCTACCCCTAGGCACCGATAAACTCATCTTT,CALGGGSFLPLGTDKLIF
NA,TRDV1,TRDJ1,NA,TGTGCTCTTGGGGGGTATCGTCCGTGGGGGCCGGGTAACACCGATAAACTCATCTTT,CALGGYRPWGPGNTDKLIF
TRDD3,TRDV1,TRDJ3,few,TGTGCTCTTGGGGCCGCATTCCCTCCTTTAACGTCCCGGAGGGGGATACGAATTACCTGGGACACCCGACAGATGTTTTTC,CALGAAFPPLTSRRGIRITWDTRQMFF
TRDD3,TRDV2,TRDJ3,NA,TGTGCCTGTGACACTACTGGGGGATACGCCAGCTCCTGGGACGCCCGACAGATGTTTTTC,CACDTTGGYASSWDARQMFF
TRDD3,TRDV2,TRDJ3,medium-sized,TGTGCCTGTGACACCGCTGGGGGCCTCTCCTGGGACACCCGACAGATGTTTTTC,CACDTAGGLSWDTRQMFF
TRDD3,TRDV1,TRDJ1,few,TGTGCTCTTGGGGAACTTCAGGGGGATCCGTACACCGATAAACTCATCTTT,CALGELQGDPYTDKLIF
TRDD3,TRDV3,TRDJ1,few,TGTGCCTTGCGGTGCCTAGGGGGGGATACCGATAAACTCATCTTT,CALRCLGGDTDKLIF
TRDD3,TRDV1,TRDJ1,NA,TGTGCTCTTGGGGAAATTCCTTTTGGTCCTACCGTACTGGGGGGACCCGTTTTGACCGATAAACTCATCTTT,CALGEIPFGPTVLGGPVLTDKLIF
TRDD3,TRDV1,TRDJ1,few,TGTGCTCTTGGGGGACTCTACCTTCCCCTTAACCGGGGGATACTGGGGCACACCGATAAACTCATCTTT,CALGGLYLPLNRGILGHTDKLIF
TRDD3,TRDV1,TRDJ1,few,TGTGCTCTTGGGAATGGGGTGCTTGGGGGATCGTACGCCGATAAACTCATCTTT,CALGNGVLGGSYADKLIF
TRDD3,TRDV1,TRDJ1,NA,TGTGCTCTTGGGGAACGCGTTGGGTTACTGGGGGATTTCGCCGATAAACTCATCTTT,CALGERVGLLGDFADKLIF
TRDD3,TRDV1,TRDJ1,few,TGTGCTCTTGGGAACTTAATTCCCAGCTCACTACTGGGGGATATAAGGGCCGATAAACTCATCTTT,CALGNLIPSSLLGDIRADKLIF
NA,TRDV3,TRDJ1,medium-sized,TGTGCCTCCGCCTGTACATCTGGGTACACCGATAAACTCATCTTT,CASACTSGYTDKLIF
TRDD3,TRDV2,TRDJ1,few,TGTGCCTGTGACACCGGAAGACTGGGGGATACAGGCCCCGATAAACTCATCTTT,CACDTGRLGDTGPDKLIF
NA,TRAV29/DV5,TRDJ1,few,TGTGCAGCAGGGCGATGGACCTTGTACCATGGCCAGTACACCGATAAACTCATCTTT,CAAGRWTLYHGQYTDKLIF
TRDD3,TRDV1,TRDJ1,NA,TGTGCTCTTGGGGAACCCATTTTCCTTCCTATTCCCCTTGATGGGGGATACGCGAGAAGTCCCGATAAACTCATCTTT,CALGEPIFLPIPLDGGYARSPDKLIF
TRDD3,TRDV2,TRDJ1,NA,TGTGCCTGTGACACCGTGAGGTCGCTGGGGGAGAGTGATAGACTCATCTTT,CACDTVRSLGESDRLIF
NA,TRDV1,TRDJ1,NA,TGTGCTCTTGGGGGCCCCCCAGGTGGCAATAAACTCATCTTT,CALGGPPGGNKLIF
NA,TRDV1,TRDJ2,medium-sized,TGTGCTCGAAGGCCGACAGCACAACTCTTCTTT,CARRPTAQLFF
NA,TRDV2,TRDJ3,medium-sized,TGTGCCTGTGACACCGGATGGGGGCCCCATAATCCTCCTTCCTGGGACACCCGACAGATGTTTTTC,CACDTGWGPHNPPSWDTRQMFF
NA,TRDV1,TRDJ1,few,TGTGCTCTTGGGGAGGTACCTTCCGAGGGATACACCGATAAACTCATCTTT,CALGEVPSEGYTDKLIF
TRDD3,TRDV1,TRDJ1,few,TGTGCTCTTGGGGAACTATTTGGGACGGGGCTGGGGGATACTTCCGATAAACTCATCTTT,CALGELFGTGLGDTSDKLIF
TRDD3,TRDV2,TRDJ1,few,TGTGCCTGTGACGGGATACTGGGGGATACTCGCACCGATAAACTCATCTTT,CACDGILGDTRTDKLIF
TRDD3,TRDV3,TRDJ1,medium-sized,TGTGCCTCCCCTCCGTGTGGGGATGGGGGATTTCGCGATAAACTCATCTTT,CASPPCGDGGFRDKLIF
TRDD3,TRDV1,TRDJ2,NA,TGTGCTCTTGGGGAAACTTTGTGGGTGGGCCTGGGGGATACATCTTGGCTCTTCTTT,CALGETLWVGLGDTSWLFF
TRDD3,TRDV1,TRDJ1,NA,TGTGCTCTTGGGGGTTTCCCCGGATTAGTACTGGGGGATTTCCGATACACCGATAAACTCATCTTT,CALGGFPGLVLGDFRYTDKLIF
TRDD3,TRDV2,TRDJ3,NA,TGTGCCTGTGACAAAATGGGGGACTCCTGGGACACCCGACAGATGTTTTTC,CACDKMGDSWDTRQMFF
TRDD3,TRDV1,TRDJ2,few,TGTGCTCTTGGGGAAGAGCCTTCCACGGGATTGCCGGGGGATAAATCTTTGACAGCACAACTCTTCTTT,CALGEEPSTGLPGDKSLTAQLFF
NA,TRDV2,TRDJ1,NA,TGTGCCTGTGACACCGTTCCTCCTACTGGGTTAAACTACACCGATAAACTCATCTTT,CACDTVPPTGLNYTDKLIF
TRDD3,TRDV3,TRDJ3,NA,TGTGCCATCGAGGGACTGGGGGATACGAGGTGGGACACCCGACAGATGTTTTTC,CAIEGLGDTRWDTRQMFF
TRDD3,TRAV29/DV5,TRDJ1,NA,TGTGCAGCAAGGTCCCGGGGCACCAACCCGACTGGGGGGCAAGCCTTTACCGATAAACTCACCTTT,CAARSRGTNPTGGQAFTDKLTF
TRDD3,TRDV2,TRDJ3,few,TGTGCCTGTGACACCCCGCAAGTTGGGGGATATGCAGGGTCCTGGGACACCCGACAGATGTTTTTC,CACDTPQVGGYAGSWDTRQMFF
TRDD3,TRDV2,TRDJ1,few,TGTGCCTGTGACACCGTTGGGGGACGGAGCGATAAACTCATCTTT,CACDTVGGRSDKLIF
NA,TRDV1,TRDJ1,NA,TGTGCTCTTGGGGAATTAAAGAGAGTAAGCCTTCCCCCCTTAACCTTAGGGTACACCGATAAACTCATCTTT,CALGELKRVSLPPLTLGYTDKLIF
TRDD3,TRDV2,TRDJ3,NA,TGTGCCTGTGACACGGGAGAAGCTGGGGGATACTGGGACACCCGACAGATGTTTTTC,CACDTGEAGGYWDTRQMFF
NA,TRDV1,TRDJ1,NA,TGTGCTCTTGGGGAAAAAGCCCCCCGGTTCCTACAGACTATACTGGGGGCGTACACCGATAAACTCATCTTT,CALGEKAPRFLQTILGAYTDKLIF
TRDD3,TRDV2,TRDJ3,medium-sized,TGTGCCTGTGACTGGGGGAGCTCCTGGGACACCCGACAGATGTTTTTC,CACDWGSSWDTRQMFF
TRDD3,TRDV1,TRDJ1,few,TGTGCTCTTGGGGAACTCTCGGGGATACGCAGATATAGCGATAAACTCATCTTT,CALGELSGIRRYSDKLIF
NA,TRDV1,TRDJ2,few,TGTGCTCTTGGTGGGTTCCCTTCGCCCATGACAGCACAACTCTTCTTT,CALGGFPSPMTAQLFF
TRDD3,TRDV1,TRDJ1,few,TGTGCTCTTGGGGCATTTCTCAAGTCCTGGGGGTCGGATAAACTCATCTTT,CALGAFLKSWGSDKLIF
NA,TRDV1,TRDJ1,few,TGTGCTCTTGGGAAACCCCCGCCTTCTTGGGGCCAATCGGGAACCGATAAACTCATCTTT,CALGKPPPSWGQSGTDKLIF
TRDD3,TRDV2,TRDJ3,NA,TGTGCCTGTGACGTACTGGGGGATACCGACACCCGACAGATGTTTTTC,CACDVLGDTDTRQMFF
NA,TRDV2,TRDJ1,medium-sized,TGTGCCTGTGACACCGCAGGAATTATTGTCGCCGATAAACTCATCTTT,CACDTAGIIVADKLIF
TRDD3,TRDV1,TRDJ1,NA,TGTGCTCTTGGGGAACTAGTAGGTTCCTCAGGGCCTCGGGGGATAAGCCATAAACTCATCTTT,CALGELVGSSGPRGISHKLIF
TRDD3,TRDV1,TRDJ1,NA,TGTGCTCTCTCCGGTTGGTGGGGGACGTTGAACACCGATAAACTCATCTTT,CALSGWWGTLNTDKLIF
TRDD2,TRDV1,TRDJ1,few,TGTGCTCTTGGGGTCAAAAGCCCTTCCTACGGGACGTACTGGGGATCCGTGTACACCGATAAACTCATCTTT,CALGVKSPSYGTYWGSVYTDKLIF
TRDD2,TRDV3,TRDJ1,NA,TGTGCCTTTCGACTTCCTACCTTGTCTGGAGAGGAACTCATCTTT,CAFRLPTLSGEELIF
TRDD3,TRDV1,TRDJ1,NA,TGTGCTCTTGGGGAACTAGCCTCCCGATGGGGGATACGCGCGAAGGCCGATAAACCCATCTTT,CALGELASRWGIRAKADKPIF
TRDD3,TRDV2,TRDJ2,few,TGTGCCTGTGACACCATGGGGATAGAGGTCGGCTCAGCACAACTCTTCTTT,CACDTMGIEVGSAQLFF
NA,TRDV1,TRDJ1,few,TGTGCTCTTGGGGAACGGTCCGACAGTACTGCCCGGTACACCGATAAACTCATCTTT,CALGERSDSTARYTDKLIF
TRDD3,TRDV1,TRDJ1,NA,TGTGCTCTTGGGGAAACGTCACGGCTCCCCTGGGGGATACGTCCCGATAAACTCATCTTT,CALGETSRLPWGIRPDKLIF
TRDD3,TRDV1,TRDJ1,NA,TGTGCTCTTGGGGAACTTACCCGGCTTCCTATGAGTCCCTGGGGGATACGAGGGCTCATCTTT,CALGELTRLPMSPWGIRGLIF
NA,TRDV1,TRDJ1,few,TGTGCTCTTGGGGGGATTCCTACCCGGTGGGGGACCCACAAACTCATCTTT,CALGGIPTRWGTHKLIF
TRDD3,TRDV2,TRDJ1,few,TGTGCCTGTGACAAACTGGGGGATAAGGACGATAAACTCATCTTT,CACDKLGDKDDKLIF
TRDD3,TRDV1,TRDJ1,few,TGTGCTCTTGGGCCCCCCTACCCTACTGGGGGGTCTCATAAACTCATCTTT,CALGPPYPTGGSHKLIF
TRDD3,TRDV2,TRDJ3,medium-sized,TGTGCCTGTGACACCTTACTGGGGGATCGAAGTGCAGGCAGCTCCTGGGACACCCGACAGATGTTTTTC,CACDTLLGDRSAGSSWDTRQMFF
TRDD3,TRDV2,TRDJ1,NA,TGTGCCTGTCTTTCCCTACGGTTTGAGGGGGATATTTCCGTCGCGGATGACGATAAACTCATCTTT,CACLSLRFEGDISVADDDKLIF
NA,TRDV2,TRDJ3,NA,TGTGCCTGTGACACCGACTATACTGACCCCTCGCGCTCCTGGGACACCCGACAGATGTTTTTC,CACDTDYTDPSRSWDTRQMFF